Each of the 14 T cell receptor beta chains below was sequenced from the same sample in a study of T cells in narcolepsy (dated by TCRdb to the late 2010s). The receptor library was made with the immunoSEQ multiplex PCR assay. TCRdb took over this immuneACCESS table, retaining in-frame rearrangements with V and J assigned. Such tables are incomplete; in checked studies, under half of the missing clones stem from an unresolved V gene, and the remainder is unexplained. The sample includes 20,000 to 30,000 clones, with approximately 85% observed a single time. The ten largest clones capture 10% of the sample. Input material: memory (CD45RA-) CD4+ T cells from blood. The sample's cell subset or site label, decoded: memory T cells sorted ex vivo from peripheral blood. The receptors derive from a human donor in good health.

The chain recombines TRBV19 with TRBJ1-5, with D uncertain. The CDR3 covers 15 residues. CDR1 is LNHDA and CDR2 is SQIVND in the germline V gene (reference sequence). Trimming left V 3 bases short and J 0 bases short, with 9 bases between. CDR3 protein: CASSMAEYSNQPQHF. The CDR3, as DNA: TGTGCCAGTAGTATGGCAGAATATAGCAATCAGCCCCAGCATTTT.

As DNA, the CDR3 is TGTGCCAGCAGCTTACTAGCGGGAGGGTCTATTGACGAGCAGTACTTC. It codes for CASSLLAGGSIDEQYF. V usage is TRBV5-4 and J usage is TRBJ2-7; 13 nucleotides match TRBD2. The CDR3 runs to 16 residues. The V segment lost 2 bases and the J segment 5 bases; nucleotides outside the gene matches: 7. CDR1 and CDR2 from the germline V gene are SGHNT and YYREEE (reference sequence).

The genes are TRBV15 and TRBJ2-7; a weak D match, TRBD1 (6 bases). The germline V gene encodes CDR1 LNHNV and CDR2 YYDKDF (reference sequence). V lost 0 bases, J lost 6 bases, and 12 bases lay in between. The length of the CDR3 is 14 residues. CDR3 DNA sequence: TGTGCCACCAGCAGAGATAGACAGGTAGCCGAGCAGTACTTC. As protein: CATSRDRQVAEQYF.

The rearrangement uses TRBV7-8 and TRBJ2-4; 7 positions match TRBD2. The CDR3 is made up of 15 amino acids. CDR1 and CDR2 (germline): SGHVS, FQNEAQ. The ends lost 1 base at V and 6 bases at J; junction bases unmatched: 6. The CDR3, as DNA: TGTGCCAGCAGCTTAGACGGCGGGAGCGCAAACATTCAGTACTTC. Encoded protein: CASSLDGGSANIQYF. The entire variable domain, with the rest obtained from reference TRBV7-8 and TRBJ2-4, is as follows: GAGVSQSPRYKVAKRGQDVALRCDPISGHVSLFWYQQALGQGPEFLTYFQNEAQLDKSGLPSDRFFAERPEGSVSTLKIQRTQQEDSAVYLCASSLDGGSANIQYFGAGTRLSVL.

The rearrangement joins TRBV28 to TRBJ2-7; TRBD1 or TRBD2 may be the D gene (6 bases each). The CDR3 loop spans 13 amino acids. Germline V gives CDR1 MDHEN, CDR2 SYDVKM. V gave up 3 bases and J gave up 7 bases, with 13 bases separating them. Written as DNA, the CDR3 is TGTGCCAGCAGTTTTCGGGGGCCGGGGGAGCAGTACTTC. Its protein is CASSFRGPGEQYF.

The genes are TRBV28 and TRBJ2-3, with TRBD2 identical over 7 bases. The CDR3 is made up of 16 amino acids. The V gene end was trimmed by 7 bases and the J gene end by 5 bases; junction bases not matched to a gene: 15. Germline assignment: CDR1 MDHEN and CDR2 SYDVKM. The CDR3, as DNA: TGTGCCAGCATTCCGAGCTTAGGGAGGGAGATAGATACGCAGTATTTT. It translates to CASIPSLGREIDTQYF.

This clone was seen only a few times. This sequence joins TRBV10-2 and TRBJ2-1, with D hard to call. The ends were cut back, 5 bases at V and 8 bases at J, with 19 bases in the middle. The germline CDR1 and CDR2 sequences are WSHSY and SAAADI. The CDR3 is made up of 15 amino acids. The CDR3 DNA sequence: TGCGCCAGCAGTCGGTGGCTAGTTGGGGATTATGAGCAGTTCTTC. Translation gives CASSRWLVGDYEQFF.

This clone has just a few counts. The chain is built from TRBV10-1 and TRBJ2-2; TRBD1 matches at 7 bases. The CDR3 contains 14 residues. Germline V gene sequence: CDR1 WNHNN, CDR2 SYGVQD (reference sequence). Trimming took 4 bases from V and 7 from J; bases not matched to a gene: 6. CDR3 DNA: TGCGCCAGCAGTGGGGACAGTTTTAACGGGGAGCTGTTTTTT. As protein: CASSGDSFNGELFF.

The gene calls are TRBV11-2 and TRBJ1-5; the D gene is possibly TRBD1 (5 bases). Germline V gives CDR1 SGHAT, CDR2 FQNNGV. The CDR3 contains 15 residues. Trimming removed 3 bases at V and 2 bases at J, with 11 bases between. CDR3: CASSFLDRGNQPQHF. DNA of the CDR3: TGTGCCAGCAGCTTCCTTGACAGAGGCAATCAGCCCCAGCATTTT.

The chain links TRBV6-5 to TRBJ2-7, with 8 bases aligning to TRBD1. After removal of 4 bases from V and 2 bases from J, the junction contained 10 bases not matched to a gene. The length of the CDR3 is 16 residues. Germline V lookup: CDR1 MNHEY, CDR2 SVGAGI. The CDR3 reads CASSSLTGALTYEQYF. In DNA, the CDR3 is TGTGCCAGCAGTTCCTTGACAGGGGCTTTAACCTACGAGCAGTACTTC.

This rearrangement joins TRBV25-1 to TRBJ1-2, with 7 positions matching TRBD1. This CDR3 has 13 amino acids. Germline V gives CDR1 MGHDK, CDR2 SYGVNS. Trimming cost V 3 bases and J 3 bases; bases outside gene matches: 1. CDR3 in DNA: TGTGCCAGCAGTGACAGGGGGTACTATGGCTACACCTTC. Its translation is CASSDRGYYGYTF.

This clone was detected a few times. The CDR3 protein is CATSRSSWGGNTEAFF. CDR3 nucleotide sequence: TGTGCCACCAGCAGATCCTCCTGGGGGGGGAACACTGAAGCTTTCTTT. The V call is TRBV15, the J call TRBJ1-1, with D possibly TRBD1 on 5 matching bases. V was pared by 2 bases and J by 1 base, with 14 bases between. The CDR3 spans 16 residues. CDR1 is LNHNV, CDR2 YYDKDF, per germline (reference sequence). The full variable domain, its missing parts supplied by reference TRBV15 and TRBJ1-1, is DAMVIQNPRYQVTQFGKPVTLSCSQTLNHNVMYWYQQKSSQAPKLLFHYYDKDFNNEADTPDNFQSRRPNTSFCFLDIRSPGLGDTAMYLCATSRSSWGGNTEAFFGQGTRLTVV.

This clone was detected once. The genes are TRBV29-1 and TRBJ2-7; a weak D match, TRBD1 (6 bases). Trimming removed 0 bases from V and 7 bases from J, with 25 bases in between. CDR3 size: 17 residues. Germline values: CDR1 SQVTM, CDR2 ANQGSEA. The CDR3 DNA reads as TGCAGCGTTGAAGACAGGGGAGTAGGGACCCGGGGAGCGGAGCAGTACTTC. This translates into CSVEDRGVGTRGAEQYF.

CDR3 in DNA: TGTGCCAGCAGCCCCGGAGGCCAGGGGCCCACAGATACGCAGTATTTT. Encoded protein: CASSPGGQGPTDTQYF. This sequence joins TRBV5-4 and TRBJ2-3; possible D gene TRBD1, 6 bases. The CDR3 length is 16 residues. CDR1 and CDR2 (germline): SGHNT, YYREEE (reference sequence). V was trimmed by 4 bases and J by 2 bases, leaving 17 bases between them.